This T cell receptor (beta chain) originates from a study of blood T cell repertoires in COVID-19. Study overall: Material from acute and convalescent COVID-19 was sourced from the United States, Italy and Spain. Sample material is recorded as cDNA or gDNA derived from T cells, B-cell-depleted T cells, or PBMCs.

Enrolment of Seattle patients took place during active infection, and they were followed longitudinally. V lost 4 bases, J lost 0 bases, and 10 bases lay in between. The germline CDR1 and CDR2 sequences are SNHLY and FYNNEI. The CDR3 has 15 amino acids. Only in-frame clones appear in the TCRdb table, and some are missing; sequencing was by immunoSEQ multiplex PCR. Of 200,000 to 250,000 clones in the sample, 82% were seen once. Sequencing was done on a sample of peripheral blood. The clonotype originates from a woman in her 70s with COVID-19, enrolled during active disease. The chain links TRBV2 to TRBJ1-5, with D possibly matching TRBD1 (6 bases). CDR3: CASSVWTDSNQPQHF. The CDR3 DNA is TGTGCCAGCAGTGTTTGGACAGATAGCAATCAGCCCCAGCATTTT.